These T cell receptor beta chains were read from a single sample in a study of cytotoxic CD8 clonotypes in ibrutinib-treated CLL. TCRdb keeps only in-frame clones here, not all; method: immunoSEQ multiplex PCR. The sample yields over 30,000 clones, around 63% seen once. This specimen consisted of PBMCs, obtained at disease progression, from a patient treated with ibrutinib. Receptor source: a human donor with chronic lymphocytic leukemia. Each CDR3 is given with its conserved first and last residue. Fields, in order: clone size, CDR3 length, D gene, J gene, V gene, CDR3 protein, CDR3 DNA. The D gene is left open where the match is weak. For some rows the clone size is stated as once, few or many, or as a class when expanded; others skip it.

.,14,.,TRBJ2-3,TRBV4-1,CASSQESLTDTQYF,TGCGCCAGCAGCCAAGAGAGTCTGACAGATACGCAGTATTTT
.,15,.,TRBJ2-1,TRBV9,CASSVGLSSYNEQFF,TGTGCCAGCAGCGTAGGGCTTAGCTCCTACAATGAGCAGTTCTTC
.,12,.,TRBJ1-2,TRBV29-1,CSVVDLNYGYTF,TGCAGCGTTGTGGACCTTAACTATGGCTACACCTTC
.,16,.,TRBJ2-5,TRBV5-1,CASSSPGDGHQETQYF,TGCGCCAGCAGCTCACCTGGGGACGGCCACCAAGAGACCCAGTACTTC
few,15,.,TRBJ2-7,TRBV19,CASSIGGTYSYEQYF,TGTGCCAGTAGTATAGGGGGGACATACTCCTACGAGCAGTACTTC
.,18,TRBD2,TRBJ2-7,TRBV4-2,CASSHGPFGVAGTYEQYF,TGTGCCAGCAGCCATGGCCCCTTTGGGGTAGCGGGAACCTACGAGCAGTACTTC
few,16,.,TRBJ1-5,TRBV7-8,CASSLGTRGSNQPQHF,TGTGCCAGCAGCTTAGGGACAAGAGGTTCCAATCAGCCCCAGCATTTT
.,14,TRBD2,TRBJ2-1,TRBV6-1,CASRGLADNNEQFF,TGTGCCAGCAGGGGACTAGCGGACAACAATGAGCAGTTCTTC
once,13,.,TRBJ1-1,TRBV19,CASSPQRGAEAFF,TGTGCCAGTAGCCCTCAAAGGGGCGCTGAAGCTTTCTTT
.,13,.,TRBJ1-4,TRBV10-1,CASSRDGNEKLFF,TGCGCCAGCAGCCGGGACGGTAATGAAAAACTGTTTTTT
.,12,TRBD1,TRBJ1-1,TRBV27,CASRTGVTEAFF,TGTGCCAGCAGGACAGGGGTCACTGAAGCTTTCTTT
.,15,TRBD1,TRBJ1-5,TRBV7-8,CASSLDRGDNQPQHF,TGTGCCAGCAGCTTAGACAGGGGGGACAATCAGCCCCAGCATTTT
.,15,TRBD2,TRBJ2-7,TRBV6-5,CASTKLSGRYREQYF,TGTGCCAGCACTAAACTTAGCGGGAGGTATAGGGAGCAGTACTTC
.,16,.,TRBJ2-1,TRBV7-8,CASSSLAPSSYNEQFF,TGTGCCAGCAGCTCTCTAGCGCCAAGCTCCTACAATGAGCAGTTCTTC
few,12,.,TRBJ1-2,TRBV30,CAWSVSGYGYTF,TGTGCCTGGAGTGTATCGGGGTATGGCTACACCTTC
many,17,.,TRBJ2-2,TRBV7-8,CASSLARQIANTGELFF,TGTGCCAGCAGCTTAGCGCGGCAGATCGCAAACACCGGGGAGCTGTTTTTT
.,16,.,TRBJ2-1,TRBV19,CASSISPSPGSNEQFF,TGTGCCAGTAGTATCTCCCCTAGCCCTGGGAGCAATGAGCAGTTCTTC
.,14,.,TRBJ2-7,TRBV27,CASSVGTVNYEQYF,TGTGCCAGCAGTGTAGGGACGGTAAACTACGAGCAGTACTTC
.,13,.,TRBJ2-5,TRBV6-1,CASRLGLRETQYF,TGTGCCAGCAGGCTGGGTCTGAGAGAGACCCAGTACTTC
few,14,.,TRBJ2-1,TRBV19,CASSPGSDRNEQFF,TGTGCCAGTAGTCCCGGAAGCGATCGCAATGAGCAGTTCTTC
.,14,TRBD1,TRBJ1-4,TRBV19,CASRQDRVNEKLFF,TGTGCCAGTAGGCAGGACAGGGTTAATGAAAAACTGTTTTTT
.,13,.,TRBJ1-2,TRBV6-1,CASSERGRFGYTF,TGTGCCAGCAGTGAAAGGGGGAGGTTTGGCTACACCTTC
.,15,.,TRBJ1-6,TRBV6-5,CASSYSRVPNSPLHF,TGTGCCAGCAGTTACTCGAGAGTTCCTAATTCACCCCTCCACTTT
.,12,.,TRBJ2-1,TRBV28,CASTIPGHEQFF,TGTGCCAGCACCATCCCGGGTCATGAGCAGTTCTTC
.,16,.,TRBJ1-5,TRBV19,CASTREQRTSNQPQHF,TGTGCCAGTACAAGGGAGCAAAGGACTAGCAATCAGCCCCAGCATTTT
once,11,.,TRBJ2-4,TRBV6-6,CASSPDSFQYF,TGTGCCAGCAGTCCCGACAGTTTTCAGTACTTC
few,12,.,TRBJ1-2,TRBV29-1,CSVEQGGYGYTF,TGCAGCGTTGAACAGGGAGGGTATGGCTACACCTTC
once,16,.,TRBJ1-5,TRBV15,CATSRDTGYSNQPQHF,TGTGCCACCAGCAGAGATACCGGGTATAGCAATCAGCCCCAGCATTTT
once,15,.,TRBJ1-3,TRBV5-1,CASSPKGTAGNTIYF,TGCGCCAGCAGCCCCAAGGGGACGGCTGGAAACACCATATATTTT
.,19,.,TRBJ2-6,TRBV9,CASTRGVAGGISGANVLTF,TGTGCCAGCACCAGGGGGGTGGCGGGAGGCATCTCTGGGGCCAACGTCCTGACTTTC
.,15,TRBD2,TRBJ2-7,TRBV5-1,CASSLDGTSAYEQYF,TGCGCCAGCAGCTTGGACGGGACTAGCGCCTACGAGCAGTACTTC
few,13,.,TRBJ1-5,TRBV11-1,CASSLDGAQPQHF,TGTGCCAGCAGCTTAGACGGGGCCCAGCCCCAGCATTTT
.,15,.,TRBJ1-1,TRBV5-4,CASSSAGLPNTEAFF,TGTGCCAGCAGCTCGGCAGGACTCCCGAACACTGAAGCTTTCTTT
.,14,.,TRBJ2-7,TRBV7-3,CASSLSRTNGEQYF,TGTGCCAGCAGCTTAAGTAGGACTAACGGAGAGCAGTACTTC
.,15,.,TRBJ1-1,TRBV29-1,CSVGDHRDTNTEAFF,TGCAGCGTTGGTGATCACAGGGATACGAACACTGAAGCTTTCTTT
once,15,TRBD2,TRBJ2-1,TRBV7-3,CASSPGTSGDNEQFF,TGTGCCAGCAGCCCCGGGACTAGCGGGGACAATGAGCAGTTCTTC
.,17,.,TRBJ1-1,TRBV15,CATSRDPDNSVNTEAFF,TGTGCCACCAGCAGAGATCCTGATAATTCGGTGAACACTGAAGCTTTCTTT
.,17,.,TRBJ1-4,TRBV4-1,CASSQDLVRSSNEKLFF,TGCGCCAGCAGCCAAGATCTGGTCCGCTCTTCAAATGAAAAACTGTTTTTT
.,13,.,TRBJ2-3,TRBV7-3,CASSQGGADTQYF,TGTGCCAGCAGCCAGGGGGGCGCAGATACGCAGTATTTT
.,16,.,TRBJ2-2,TRBV4-2,CASSQDLQGYAGELFF,TGTGCCAGCAGCCAAGATTTGCAGGGATATGCCGGGGAGCTGTTTTTT
.,12,.,TRBJ1-2,TRBV7-2,CASSLHGDGYTF,TGTGCCAGCAGCTTACATGGTGATGGCTACACCTTC
.,11,.,TRBJ1-1,TRBV28,CASSFRVVSFF,TGTGCCAGCAGTTTTAGGGTTGTGTCTTTCTTT
.,15,.,TRBJ2-7,TRBV5-6,CASSLLPESTYEQYF,TGTGCCAGCAGCTTGTTGCCGGAGTCAACCTACGAGCAGTACTTC
.,14,TRBD2,TRBJ2-1,TRBV4-2,CASSQGTGGLEQFF,TGTGCCAGCAGCCAAGGGACGGGGGGTTTAGAGCAGTTCTTC
few,16,.,TRBJ2-1,TRBV7-8,CASSPRAASSYNEQFF,TGTGCCAGCAGCCCGCGGGCGGCCAGCTCCTACAATGAGCAGTTCTTC
.,16,TRBD2,TRBJ2-1,TRBV19,CASSRLADGAYNEQFF,TGTGCCAGTAGCAGACTAGCGGACGGCGCCTACAATGAGCAGTTCTTC